The rows below give T cell receptor beta chains drawn from one sample of a study of blood T cells in healthy people across ages. TCRdb called the 5' RACE reads again in MiXCR, with one record for every CDR3 protein. The sample consists of hundreds of thousands of distinct CDR3 sequences, about 30% of them appearing once. Sample: blood. The receptors stem from an elderly woman in good health. Each CDR3 is given without its conserved first and last residue.

V gene: TRBV29-1
CDR3 protein: SVTRTSITDTRY

V gene: TRBV20-1
CDR3 protein: SASINRNQPQH

V gene: TRBV7-8
CDR3 protein: ASSLAFRQGRTEAF

V gene: TRBV20-1
CDR3 protein: SAGGGGKTQY

V gene: TRBV12-3/TRBV12-4
CDR3 protein: ASSWTTPNEQF

V gene: TRBV10-3
CDR3 protein: ATLTGQGMNTEAF

V gene: TRBV7-2
CDR3 protein: ASSAPRLAGGSSYNEQF

V gene: TRBV9
CDR3 protein: ASSVDGSGANVRT

V gene: TRBV7-2
CDR3 protein: ASSLRQGAMMNTEAF

V gene: TRBV24-1
CDR3 protein: ATSGPTGNQPQH

V gene: TRBV12-3/TRBV12-4
CDR3 protein: ASSLRDGRTGERF

V gene: TRBV15
CDR3 protein: ATSSQTGLYEQY

V gene: TRBV4-1
CDR3 protein: AGSQGRGGYNEQF

V gene: TRBV5-1
CDR3 protein: ASSLNLADTQY

V gene: TRBV4-3
CDR3 protein: ASSQDLAGSSYNEQF

V gene: TRBV7-9
CDR3 protein: ASSSQSHGDTEAF

V gene: TRBV7-7
CDR3 protein: ASSPPSDINTGELF

V gene: TRBV30
CDR3 protein: AWRIGTAGNTIY

V gene: TRBV19
CDR3 protein: ASNYPSGGGSSYNEQF

V gene: TRBV19
CDR3 protein: ASSITRGKGTQH

V gene: TRBV30
CDR3 protein: AWSFGDRESNQPQH

V gene: TRBV9
CDR3 protein: ASSVATRGWTNNEQF

V gene: TRBV7-9
CDR3 protein: ASSSGQGLINEQY

V gene: TRBV12-3/TRBV12-4
CDR3 protein: ASSFSRGTHYGYT

V gene: TRBV19
CDR3 protein: ASSRVPGSEAF

V gene: TRBV29-1
CDR3 protein: SAGHEKLF

V gene: TRBV3-1
CDR3 protein: ASSQDSNRANEQF

V gene: TRBV5-1
CDR3 protein: ASSQGLAGVREQY

V gene: TRBV20-1
CDR3 protein: SAGPGGLAMDYEQY

V gene: TRBV11-2
CDR3 protein: ASSFGVRETQY

V gene: TRBV5-1
CDR3 protein: ASSLVVVGIDEQF

V gene: TRBV20-1
CDR3 protein: SALGLGGEDSPLH

V gene: TRBV29-1
CDR3 protein: SVVLPTGTDTEAF

V gene: TRBV20-1
CDR3 protein: SADQGDTEAF